This T cell receptor beta chain is from a study of T cell responses to AZD1222 COVID-19 vaccine. The method was immunoSEQ multiplex PCR; TCRdb's version includes in-frame clones alone and lacks a portion of them. The sample records approximately 100,000 clones, roughly 87% being singletons. By frequency in the sample, this clone is large. The antigen is not known. Regarding the study as a whole: There were mostly white British donors and more females than males, and clonal diversity was possibly underestimated.

The sample was peripheral blood, taken on day 0 of AZD1222 vaccination. This TCR was sampled from an adult in good health.

The CDR3 region has the DNA TGTGCCTGGAGACAGGGATACAATCAGCCCCAGCATTTT. Amino acid sequence: CAWRQGYNQPQHF. The chain has TRBV30 and TRBJ1-5, with D possibly TRBD1 on 6 matching bases. The germline gives CDR1 GTSNPN, CDR2 SVGIG (reference sequence). V was trimmed by 3 bases and J by 3 bases, leaving 9 bases between them. This CDR3 is 13 amino acids long.